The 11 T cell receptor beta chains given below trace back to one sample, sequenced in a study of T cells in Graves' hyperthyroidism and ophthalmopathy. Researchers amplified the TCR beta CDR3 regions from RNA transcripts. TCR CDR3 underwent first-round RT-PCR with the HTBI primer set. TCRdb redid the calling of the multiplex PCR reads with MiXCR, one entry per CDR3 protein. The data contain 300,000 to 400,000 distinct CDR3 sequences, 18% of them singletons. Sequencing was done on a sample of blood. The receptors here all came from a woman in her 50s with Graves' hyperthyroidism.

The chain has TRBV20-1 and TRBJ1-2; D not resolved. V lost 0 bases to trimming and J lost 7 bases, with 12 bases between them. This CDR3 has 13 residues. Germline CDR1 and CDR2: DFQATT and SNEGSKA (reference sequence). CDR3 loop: CSARDPGRGGYTF. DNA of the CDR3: TGCAGTGCTAGAGACCCGGGGAGAGGTGGCTACACCTTC.

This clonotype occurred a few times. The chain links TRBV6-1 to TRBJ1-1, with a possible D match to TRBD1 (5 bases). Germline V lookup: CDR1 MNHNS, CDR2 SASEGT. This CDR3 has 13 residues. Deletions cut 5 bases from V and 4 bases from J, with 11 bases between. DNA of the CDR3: TGTGCCAGCAGTCCGCCGGGGCTCACTGAAGCTTTCTTT. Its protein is CASSPPGLTEAFF.

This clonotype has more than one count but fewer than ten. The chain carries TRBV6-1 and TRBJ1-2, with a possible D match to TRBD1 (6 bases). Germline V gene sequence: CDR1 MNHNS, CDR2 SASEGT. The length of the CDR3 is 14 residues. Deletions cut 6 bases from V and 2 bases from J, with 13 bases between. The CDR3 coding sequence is TGTGCCAGCAGGCGACAGGAGTACAACTATGGCTACACCTTC. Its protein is CASRRQEYNYGYTF.

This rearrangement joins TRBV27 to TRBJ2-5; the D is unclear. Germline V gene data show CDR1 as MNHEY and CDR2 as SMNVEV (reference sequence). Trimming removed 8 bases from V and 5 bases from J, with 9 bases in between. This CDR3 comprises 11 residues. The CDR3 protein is CASRYGETQYF. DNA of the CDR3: TGTGCCAGCCGATACGGGGAGACCCAGTACTTC.

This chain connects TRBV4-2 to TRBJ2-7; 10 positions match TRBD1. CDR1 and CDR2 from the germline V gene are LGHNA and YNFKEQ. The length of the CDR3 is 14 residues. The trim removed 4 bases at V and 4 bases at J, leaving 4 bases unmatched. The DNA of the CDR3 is TGTGCCAGCAGCCCGGGACAGGGGCAATACGAGCAGTACTTC. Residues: CASSPGQGQYEQYF.

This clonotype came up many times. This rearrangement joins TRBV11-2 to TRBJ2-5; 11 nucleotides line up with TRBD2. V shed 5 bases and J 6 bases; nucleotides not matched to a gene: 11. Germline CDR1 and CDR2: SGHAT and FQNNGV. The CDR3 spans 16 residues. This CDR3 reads CASSTELAGGEKTQYF. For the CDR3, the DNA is TGTGCCAGCAGCACCGAATTAGCGGGAGGGGAAAAGACCCAGTACTTC.

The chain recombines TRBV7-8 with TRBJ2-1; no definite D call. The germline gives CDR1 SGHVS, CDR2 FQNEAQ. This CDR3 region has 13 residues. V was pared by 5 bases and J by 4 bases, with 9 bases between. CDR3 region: CASSIVEYNEQFF. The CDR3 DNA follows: TGTGCCAGCAGCATAGTCGAGTACAATGAGCAGTTCTTC.

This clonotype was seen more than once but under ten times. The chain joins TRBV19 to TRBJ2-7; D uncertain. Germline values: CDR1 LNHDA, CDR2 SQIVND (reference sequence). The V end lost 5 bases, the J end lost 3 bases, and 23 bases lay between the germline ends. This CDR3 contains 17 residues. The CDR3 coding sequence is TGTGCCAGTAGTGAGGCGATCAGGCCCAGTCCAAACTACGAGCAGTACGTC. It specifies CASSEAIRPSPNYEQYV.

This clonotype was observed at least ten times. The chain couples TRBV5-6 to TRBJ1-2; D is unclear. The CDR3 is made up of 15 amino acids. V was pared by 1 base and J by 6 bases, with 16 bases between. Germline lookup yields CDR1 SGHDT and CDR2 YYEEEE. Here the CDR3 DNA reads TGTGCCAGCAGCTTGATTGGGATTCAAGAAGATGGCTACACCTTC. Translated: CASSLIGIQEDGYTF.

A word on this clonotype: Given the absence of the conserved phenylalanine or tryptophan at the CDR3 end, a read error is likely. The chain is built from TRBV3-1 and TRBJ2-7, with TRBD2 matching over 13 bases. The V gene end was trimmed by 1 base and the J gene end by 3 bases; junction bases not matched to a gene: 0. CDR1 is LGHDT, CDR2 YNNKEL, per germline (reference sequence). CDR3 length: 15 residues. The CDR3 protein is CASSQGTSGGYEQYL. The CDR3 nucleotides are TGTGCCAGCAGCCAAGGGACTAGCGGGGGCTACGAGCAGTACCTC.

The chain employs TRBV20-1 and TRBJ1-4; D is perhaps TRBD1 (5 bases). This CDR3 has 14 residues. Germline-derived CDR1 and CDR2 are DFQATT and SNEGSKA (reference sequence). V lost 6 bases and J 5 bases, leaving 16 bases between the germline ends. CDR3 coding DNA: TGCAGTGCCGGAGGGACTTTCATAAATGAAAAACTGTTTTTT. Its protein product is CSAGGTFINEKLFF.